The rows below give T cell receptor beta chains drawn from one sample of a study of T cell repertoires in cytomegalovirus infection. The antigens of these receptors remain unknown. Each CDR3 protein is one row after TCRdb ran MiXCR on the reads. The data hold about 770,000 distinct CDR3 sequences, with roughly 29% observed a single time. Sequences were derived from cultured CD8+ T cells from PBMCs, sampled from culture after CMV antigen stimulation. The receptors here all came from a human donor in good health (CMV status not recorded). Some clones in this sample may be carry-over from other donors' samples. CDR3s include the opening cysteine and the closing phenylalanine or tryptophan. Fields, in order: V gene, clone size, J gene, D gene, CDR3 length, CDR3 protein, CDR3 DNA. The D gene is left open where the match is weak. Size is stated for part of the rows, as once, few or many counts, or as a class when the clone is expanded.

>TRBV28|few|TRBJ1-2|NA|15
CASSFLSKRNYGYTF
TGTGCCAGCAGTTTTCTGTCAAAACGTAACTATGGCTACACCTTC
>TRBV9|NA|TRBJ2-2|TRBD1|16
CASSVGQGANTGELFF
TGTGCCAGCAGCGTAGGGCAGGGGGCCAACACCGGGGAGCTGTTTTTT
>TRBV7-9|NA|TRBJ2-1|NA|11
CASSPSQGQFF
TGTGCCAGCAGTCCATCCCAAGGGCAGTTCTTC
>TRBV29-1|NA|TRBJ2-2|TRBD2|17
CSVAGTSGDMGTGELFF
TGCAGCGTCGCCGGGACTAGCGGGGATATGGGCACCGGGGAGCTGTTTTTT
>TRBV12-5|NA|TRBJ1-5|TRBD1|16
CASGSGTGVSNQPQHF
TGTGCTAGTGGTTCGGGAACAGGGGTCAGCAATCAGCCCCAGCATTTT
>TRBV10-3|NA|TRBJ2-2|NA|21
CAISGKGSQLLGRANTGELFF
TGTGCCATCAGTGGAAAAGGTAGTCAGCTACTGGGACGAGCGAACACCGGGGAGCTGTTTTTT
>TRBV4-1|NA|TRBJ1-4|NA|16
CASSQARVGLQEKLFF
TGCGCCAGCAGCCAGGCCCGCGTGGGGCTGCAGGAAAAACTGTTTTTT
>TRBV9|few|TRBJ1-1|TRBD1|16
CASSVYKGQEDTEAFF
TGTGCCAGCAGCGTATATAAAGGACAGGAGGACACTGAAGCTTTCTTT
>TRBV19|NA|TRBJ1-5|NA|15
CASSTARGVNQPQHF
TGTGCCAGTAGTACGGCTCGGGGGGTCAATCAGCCCCAGCATTTT
>TRBV7-9|NA|TRBJ1-2|NA|16
CASSPAVRSPNYGYTF
TGTGCCAGCAGCCCGGCGGTGCGATCCCCTAACTATGGCTACACCTTC
>TRBV28|NA|TRBJ1-1|TRBD1|15
CASSLRNTGGAQAFF
TGTGCCAGCAGTTTACGGAACACAGGGGGGGCTCAAGCTTTCTTT
>TRBV6-5|NA|TRBJ2-1|NA|15
CASSYGLEIYNEQFF
TGTGCCAGCAGTTATGGATTAGAAATCTACAATGAGCAGTTCTTC
>TRBV7-6|many|TRBJ2-5|TRBD2|14
CASSPSGVMKTQYF
TGTGCCAGCAGCCCCAGCGGGGTTATGAAGACCCAGTACTTC
>TRBV19|NA|TRBJ1-5|TRBD1|18
CASSLPTEGDRGNQPQHF
TGTGCCAGTAGTCTCCCAACCGAAGGGGACAGGGGAAATCAGCCCCAGCATTTT
>TRBV4-1|NA|TRBJ2-3|NA|15
CASSPRGTGTDTQYF
TGCGCCAGCAGCCCCCGGGGGACGGGCACAGATACGCAGTATTTT
>TRBV12-3/TRBV12-4|many|TRBJ1-2|NA|13
CASSEGDVYGYTF
TGTGCCAGCAGTGAGGGGGACGTGTATGGCTACACCTTC
>TRBV29-1|NA|TRBJ2-1|NA|13
CSVEEGSYNEQFF
TGCAGCGTTGAAGAGGGCTCCTACAATGAGCAGTTCTTC
>TRBV27|NA|TRBJ2-2|NA|13
CASASGNTGELFF
TGTGCCAGCGCCTCGGGGAACACCGGGGAGCTGTTTTTT
>TRBV4-1|few|TRBJ1-1|NA|15
CASSISQGGNTEAFF
TGCGCCAGCAGCATAAGTCAGGGAGGGAACACTGAAGCTTTCTTT
>TRBV7-2|many|TRBJ2-7|NA|14
CASRIEALTYEQYF
TGTGCCAGCAGAATTGAAGCGCTGACCTACGAGCAGTACTTC
>TRBV11-2|NA|TRBJ2-3|TRBD2|20
CASSLDRWGRLAASTDTQYF
TGTGCCAGCAGCTTAGATCGATGGGGTCGGCTAGCGGCTAGCACAGATACGCAGTATTTT
>TRBV19|few|TRBJ1-1|NA|10
CASMGTEAFF
TGTGCCAGTATGGGCACTGAAGCTTTCTTT
>TRBV7-8|NA|TRBJ2-5|NA|13
CASSSGIKETQYF
TGTGCCAGCAGCTCGGGGATTAAAGAGACCCAGTACTTC
>TRBV6-1|NA|TRBJ1-1|NA|14
CASSAGRGATEAFF
TGTGCCAGCAGTGCCGGCCGGGGGGCCACTGAAGCTTTCTTT
>TRBV27|few|TRBJ1-6|NA|14
CASSFGGAFSPLHF
TGTGCCAGCAGTTTTGGGGGGGCTTTTTCACCCCTCCACTTT
>TRBV28|NA|TRBJ1-4|NA|14
CASIPRGYNEKLFF
TGTGCCAGCATCCCAAGGGGTTATAATGAAAAACTGTTTTTT
>TRBV19|few|TRBJ1-2|NA|16
CASSIPIGMVTYGYTF
TGTGCCAGTAGTATCCCCATCGGGATGGTTACCTATGGCTACACCTTC
>TRBV6-1|NA|TRBJ1-1|NA|14
CASITSRGNTEAFF
TGTGCCAGCATCACTTCGAGGGGAAACACTGAAGCTTTCTTT
>TRBV7-9|few|TRBJ2-2|TRBD2|16
CASSMSGTKNTGELFF
TGTGCCAGCAGTATGTCCGGGACTAAAAACACCGGGGAGCTGTTTTTT
>TRBV7-6|few|TRBJ2-1|TRBD1|15
CASSSIRDRHNEQFF
TGTGCCAGCAGCTCGATCCGGGACAGACACAATGAGCAGTTCTTC
>TRBV13|NA|TRBJ2-6|NA|16
CASSLGYYSGANVLTF
TGTGCCAGCAGCTTAGGATATTACTCTGGGGCCAACGTCCTGACTTTC
>TRBV4-1|NA|TRBJ2-5|NA|18
CASSQGANWEIEEETQYF
TGCGCCAGCAGCCAAGGGGCTAACTGGGAAATAGAAGAAGAGACCCAGTACTTC
>TRBV7-8|few|TRBJ1-5|TRBD1|14
CASSSSGGEQPQHF
TGTGCCAGCAGCTCCTCAGGGGGCGAGCAGCCCCAGCATTTT
>TRBV7-3|NA|TRBJ2-3|TRBD2|19
CASSFFKELAGNKTDTQYF
TGTGCCAGCAGCTTCTTTAAGGAACTAGCGGGGAATAAGACAGATACGCAGTATTTT
>TRBV2|few|TRBJ2-2|TRBD1|17
CASRGPWQGANTGELFF
TGTGCCAGCAGGGGGCCCTGGCAGGGGGCGAACACCGGGGAGCTGTTTTTT
>TRBV18|many|TRBJ2-1|NA|14
CASSPPYLYNEQFF
TGTGCCAGCTCACCACCCTATCTCTACAATGAGCAGTTCTTC
>TRBV11-3|many|TRBJ2-3|NA|21
CASSSGDRVGGTMTDTDTQYF
TGTGCCAGCAGTTCTGGCGACAGGGTCGGAGGGACTATGACGGACACAGATACGCAGTATTTT
>TRBV4-1|NA|TRBJ1-1|TRBD1|16
CASSQRVGTGETDAFF
TGCGCCAGCAGCCAAAGGGTAGGGACAGGGGAAACGGACGCTTTCTTT
>TRBV7-4|few|TRBJ2-4|TRBD1|17
CASSSGQDPLSKNIQYF
TGTGCCAGCAGCTCCGGACAGGATCCTTTGTCCAAAAACATTCAGTACTTT
>TRBV6-1|NA|TRBJ2-1|NA|17
CASSHSGGGPRLHEQFF
TGTGCCAGCAGCCACAGTGGGGGGGGGCCAAGGCTGCATGAGCAGTTCTTC
>TRBV13|NA|TRBJ2-7|NA|15
CASTRRGADYGEQYF
TGTGCCAGCACCCGGAGGGGGGCGGACTACGGCGAGCAGTACTTC
>TRBV7-8|NA|TRBJ1-1|NA|16
CASSPCTGFVYTEAFF
TGTGCCAGCAGTCCTTGCACAGGGTTTGTGTACACTGAAGCTTTCTTT
>TRBV11-2|NA|TRBJ1-1|NA|15
CASSFEGAMNTEAFF
TGTGCCAGCAGCTTCGAAGGAGCTATGAACACTGAAGCTTTCTTT
>TRBV6-5|NA|TRBJ2-3|NA|15
CASSYTQAGTDTQYF
TGTGCCAGCAGTTACACACAGGCGGGAACAGATACGCAGTATTTT
>TRBV19|few|TRBJ2-2|TRBD1|17
CASIKTEQGANTGELFF
TGTGCCAGTATCAAAACGGAGCAGGGGGCGAACACCGGGGAGCTGTTTTTT
>TRBV7-9|NA|TRBJ2-3|NA|15
CASSFRGFGTDTQYF
TGTGCCAGCAGCTTTAGGGGATTCGGCACAGATACGCAGTATTTT
>TRBV6-6|NA|TRBJ1-5|NA|17
CASSYSALGQSNQPQHF
TGTGCCAGCAGTTACTCCGCCCTAGGACAGAGCAATCAGCCCCAGCATTTT
>TRBV12-3/TRBV12-4|few|TRBJ1-1|TRBD1|13
CASRLDRWTEAFF
TGTGCCAGCAGGCTGGACAGGTGGACTGAAGCTTTCTTT
>TRBV27|NA|TRBJ2-1|NA|16
CASSSPSRSSYNEQFF
TGTGCCAGCAGTTCCCCTAGTCGAAGCTCCTACAATGAGCAGTTCTTC
>TRBV4-1|few|TRBJ1-2|NA|13
CASSQETFGGYTF
TGTGCCAGCAGCCAAGAGACATTTGGCGGCTACACCTTC